The text below deals with one TCR beta chain. These data belong to a study of early T cells in non-severe SARS-CoV-2 infection. In the study overall: Unsorted whole blood bulk RNA was sequenced, with unpaired chains.

Unique molecular identifiers were attached to individual cDNA molecules. TCRdb independently ran MiXCR on the 5' RACE reads; one entry per CDR3 protein. The table has some 91,000 distinct CDR3 sequences, less than 15% seen once. What was sequenced was whole blood. The origin of this receptor is an adult who was a healthcare worker with PCR-confirmed SARS-CoV-2 infection or an uninfected control (not recorded which).

For the CDR3, the DNA is TGTGCCACTCGGACTAGCGGGACAAACACCGGGGAGCTGTTTTTT. Its protein is CATRTSGTNTGELFF. The V gene is TRBV10-3, the J gene TRBJ2-2; 12 nucleotides match TRBD2. The CDR3 covers 15 residues. Per the germline V gene, CDR1 is ENHRY and CDR2 is SYGVKD. The junction had 5 bases not matched to a gene; V was cut back by 10 bases and J by 2 bases.